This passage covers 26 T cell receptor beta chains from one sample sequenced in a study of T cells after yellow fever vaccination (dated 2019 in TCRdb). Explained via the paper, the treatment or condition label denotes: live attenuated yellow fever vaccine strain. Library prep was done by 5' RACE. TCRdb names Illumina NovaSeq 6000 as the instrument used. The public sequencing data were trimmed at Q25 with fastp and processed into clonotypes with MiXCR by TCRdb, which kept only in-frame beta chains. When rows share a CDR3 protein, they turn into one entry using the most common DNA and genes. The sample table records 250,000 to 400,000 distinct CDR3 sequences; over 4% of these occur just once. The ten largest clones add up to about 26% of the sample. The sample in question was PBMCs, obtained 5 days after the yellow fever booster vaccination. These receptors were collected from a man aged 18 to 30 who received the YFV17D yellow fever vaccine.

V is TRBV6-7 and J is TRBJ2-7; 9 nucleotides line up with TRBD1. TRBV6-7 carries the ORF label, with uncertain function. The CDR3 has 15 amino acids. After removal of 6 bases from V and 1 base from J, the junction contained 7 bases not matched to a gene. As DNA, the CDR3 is TGTGCCAGCAGGGGGACAGGGATCTTTTCCTACGAGCAGTACGTC. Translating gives CASRGTGIFSYEQYV.

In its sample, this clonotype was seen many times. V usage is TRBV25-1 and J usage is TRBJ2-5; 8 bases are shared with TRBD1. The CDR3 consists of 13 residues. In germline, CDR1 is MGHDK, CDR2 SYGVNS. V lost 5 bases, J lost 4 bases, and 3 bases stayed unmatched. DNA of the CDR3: TGTGCCAGCAGTCAGGGGGCCGTAGAGACCCAGTACTTC. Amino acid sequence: CASSQGAVETQYF.

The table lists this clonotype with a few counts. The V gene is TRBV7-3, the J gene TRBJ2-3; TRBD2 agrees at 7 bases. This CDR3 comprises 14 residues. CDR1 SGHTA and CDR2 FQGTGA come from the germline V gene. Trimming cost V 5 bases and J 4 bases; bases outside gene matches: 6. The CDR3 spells CASSEAGWADTQYF. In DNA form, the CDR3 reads TGTGCCAGCAGCGAAGCGGGGTGGGCAGATACGCAGTATTTT.

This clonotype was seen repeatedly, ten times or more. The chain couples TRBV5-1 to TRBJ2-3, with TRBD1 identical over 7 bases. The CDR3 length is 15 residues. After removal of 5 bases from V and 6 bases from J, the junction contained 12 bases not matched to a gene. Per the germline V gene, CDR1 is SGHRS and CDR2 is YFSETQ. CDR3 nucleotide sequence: TGCGCCAGCAGGACAGGGTCCGGATCGTTGGATACGCAGTATTTT. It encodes CASRTGSGSLDTQYF.

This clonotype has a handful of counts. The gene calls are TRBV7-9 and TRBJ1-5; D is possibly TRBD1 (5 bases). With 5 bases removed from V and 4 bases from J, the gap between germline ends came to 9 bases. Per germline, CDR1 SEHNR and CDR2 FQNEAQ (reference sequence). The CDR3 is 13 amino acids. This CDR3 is CASSRGLNQPQHF. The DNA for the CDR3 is TGTGCCAGCAGCAGGGGACTAAATCAGCCCCAGCATTTT.

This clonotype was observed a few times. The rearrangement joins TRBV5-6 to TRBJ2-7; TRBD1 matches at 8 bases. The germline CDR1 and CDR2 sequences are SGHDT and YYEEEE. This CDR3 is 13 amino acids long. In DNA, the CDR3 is TGTGCCAGCAGCTTACCTTCAGGGGGCGCCCCCGAAGTC. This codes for CASSLPSGGAPEV.

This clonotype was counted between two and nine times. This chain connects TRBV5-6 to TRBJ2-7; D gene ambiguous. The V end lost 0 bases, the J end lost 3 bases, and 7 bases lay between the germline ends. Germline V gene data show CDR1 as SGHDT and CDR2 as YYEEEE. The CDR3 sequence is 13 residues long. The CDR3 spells CASSLGLFYEQYV. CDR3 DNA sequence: TGTGCCAGCAGCTTGGGACTGTTCTACGAGCAGTACGTC.

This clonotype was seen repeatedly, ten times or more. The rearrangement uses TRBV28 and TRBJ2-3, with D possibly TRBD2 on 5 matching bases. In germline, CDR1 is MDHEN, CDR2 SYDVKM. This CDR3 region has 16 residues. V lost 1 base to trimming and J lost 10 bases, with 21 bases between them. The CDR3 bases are TGTGCCAGCAGTTTATTAAGCGGCGGTTCGGGGTTTTCGCAGTATTTT. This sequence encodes CASSLLSGGSGFSQYF.

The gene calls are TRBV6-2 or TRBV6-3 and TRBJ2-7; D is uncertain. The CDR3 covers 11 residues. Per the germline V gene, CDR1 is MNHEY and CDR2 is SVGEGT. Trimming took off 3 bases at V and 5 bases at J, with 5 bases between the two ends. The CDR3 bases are TGTGCCAGCAGTTATTACGACGAGCAGTACTTC. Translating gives CASSYYDEQYF.

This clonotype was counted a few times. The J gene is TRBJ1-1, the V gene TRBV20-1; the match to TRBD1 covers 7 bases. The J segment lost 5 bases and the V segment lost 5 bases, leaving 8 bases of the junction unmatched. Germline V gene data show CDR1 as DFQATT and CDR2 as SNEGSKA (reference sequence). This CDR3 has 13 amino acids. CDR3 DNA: TGCAGTGCTTCGTGGACAGGAGGAACTGAAGCTTTCTTT. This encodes CSASWTGGTEAFF.

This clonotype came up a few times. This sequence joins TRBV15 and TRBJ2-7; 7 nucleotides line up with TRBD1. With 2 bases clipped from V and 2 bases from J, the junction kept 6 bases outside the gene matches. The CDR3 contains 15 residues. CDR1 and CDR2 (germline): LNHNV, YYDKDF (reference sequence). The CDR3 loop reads CATSRRETGPYEQYF. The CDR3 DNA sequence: TGTGCCACCAGCAGAAGAGAGACAGGGCCCTACGAGCAGTACTTC.

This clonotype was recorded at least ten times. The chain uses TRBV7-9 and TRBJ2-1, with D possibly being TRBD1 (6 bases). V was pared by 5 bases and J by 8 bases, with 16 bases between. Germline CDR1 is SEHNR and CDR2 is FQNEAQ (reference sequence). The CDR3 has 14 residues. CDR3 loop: CASSAKGGGDEQFF. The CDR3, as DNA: TGTGCCAGCAGCGCAAAAGGTGGGGGCGATGAGCAGTTCTTC.

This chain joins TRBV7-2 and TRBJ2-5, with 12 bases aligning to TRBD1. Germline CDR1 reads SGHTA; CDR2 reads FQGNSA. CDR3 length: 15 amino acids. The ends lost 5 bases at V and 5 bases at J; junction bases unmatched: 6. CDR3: CASSPGTGGLETQYF. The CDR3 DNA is TGTGCCAGCAGCCCCGGGACAGGGGGCCTGGAGACCCAGTACTTC.

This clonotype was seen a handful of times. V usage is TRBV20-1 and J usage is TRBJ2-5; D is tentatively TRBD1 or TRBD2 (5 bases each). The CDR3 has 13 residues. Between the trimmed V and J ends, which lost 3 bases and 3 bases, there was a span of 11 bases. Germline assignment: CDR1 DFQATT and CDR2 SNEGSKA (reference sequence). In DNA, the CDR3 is TGCAGTGCTAGCTCTGGGGGAAAAGAGACCCAGTACTTC. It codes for CSASSGGKETQYF.

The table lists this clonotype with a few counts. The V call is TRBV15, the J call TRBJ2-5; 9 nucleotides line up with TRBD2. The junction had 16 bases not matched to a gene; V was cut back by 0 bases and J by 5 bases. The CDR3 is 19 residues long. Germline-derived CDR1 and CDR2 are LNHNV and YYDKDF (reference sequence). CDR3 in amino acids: CATSRDEGSGGLLWETQYF. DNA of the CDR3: TGTGCCACCAGCAGAGATGAGGGTAGCGGGGGACTCCTTTGGGAGACCCAGTACTTC.

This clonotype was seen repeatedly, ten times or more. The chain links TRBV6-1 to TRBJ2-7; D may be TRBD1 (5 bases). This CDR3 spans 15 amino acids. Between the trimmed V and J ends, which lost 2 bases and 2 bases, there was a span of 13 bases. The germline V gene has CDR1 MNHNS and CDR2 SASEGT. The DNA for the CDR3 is TGTGCCAGCAGTGAATCTCGGACATCTGCCTACGAGCAGTACGTC. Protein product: CASSESRTSAYEQYV.

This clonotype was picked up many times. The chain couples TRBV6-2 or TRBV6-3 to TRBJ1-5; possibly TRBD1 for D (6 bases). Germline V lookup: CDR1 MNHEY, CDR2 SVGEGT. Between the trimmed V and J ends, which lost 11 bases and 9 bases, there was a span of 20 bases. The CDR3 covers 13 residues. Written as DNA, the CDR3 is TGTGCCGCCGGGGCAGGGGCGTCTTCGCCCCAGCATTTT. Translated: CAAGAGASSPQHF.

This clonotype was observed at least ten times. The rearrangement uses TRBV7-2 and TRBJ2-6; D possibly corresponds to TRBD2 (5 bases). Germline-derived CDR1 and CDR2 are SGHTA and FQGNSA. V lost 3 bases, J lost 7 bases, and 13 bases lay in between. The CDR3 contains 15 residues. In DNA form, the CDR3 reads TGTGCCAGCAGCTTCCGGGCCGGGATCGCCAACGTCCTGACTTTC. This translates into CASSFRAGIANVLTF.

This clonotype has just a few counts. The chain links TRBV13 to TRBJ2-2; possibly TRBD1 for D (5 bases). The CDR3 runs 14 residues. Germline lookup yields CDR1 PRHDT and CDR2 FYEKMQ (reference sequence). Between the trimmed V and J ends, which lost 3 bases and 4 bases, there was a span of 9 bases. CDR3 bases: TGTGCCAGCAGCTTCTGGGGCTCCACCGGGGAGCTGTTTTTT. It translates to CASSFWGSTGELFF.

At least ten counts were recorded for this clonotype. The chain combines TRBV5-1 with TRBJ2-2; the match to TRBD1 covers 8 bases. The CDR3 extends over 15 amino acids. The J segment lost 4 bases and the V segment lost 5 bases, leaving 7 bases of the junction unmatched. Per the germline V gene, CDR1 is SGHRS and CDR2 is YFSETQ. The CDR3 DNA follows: TGCGCCAGCAGGATCACAGGGGGAGGCACCGGGGAGCTGTTTTTT. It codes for CASRITGGGTGELFF.

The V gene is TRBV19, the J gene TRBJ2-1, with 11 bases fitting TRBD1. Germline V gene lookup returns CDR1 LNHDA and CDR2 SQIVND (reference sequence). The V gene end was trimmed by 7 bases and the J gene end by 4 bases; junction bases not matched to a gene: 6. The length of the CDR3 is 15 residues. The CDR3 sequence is CASTRDRGDYNEQFF. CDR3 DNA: TGTGCCAGTACCAGGGACAGGGGGGATTACAATGAGCAGTTCTTC.

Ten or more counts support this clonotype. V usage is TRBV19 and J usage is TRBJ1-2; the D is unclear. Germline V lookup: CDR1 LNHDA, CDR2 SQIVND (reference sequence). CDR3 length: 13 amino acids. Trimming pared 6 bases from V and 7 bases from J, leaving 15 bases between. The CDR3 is CASRRSPMAGYTF. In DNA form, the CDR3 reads TGTGCCAGTAGAAGATCCCCGATGGCTGGCTACACCTTC.

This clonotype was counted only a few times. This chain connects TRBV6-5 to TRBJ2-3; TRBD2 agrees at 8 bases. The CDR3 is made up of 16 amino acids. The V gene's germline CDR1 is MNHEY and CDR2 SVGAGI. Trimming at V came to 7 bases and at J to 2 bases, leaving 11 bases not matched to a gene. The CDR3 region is CASKRSRGANTDTQYF. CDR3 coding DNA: TGTGCCAGCAAAAGATCGCGGGGGGCAAACACAGATACGCAGTATTTT.

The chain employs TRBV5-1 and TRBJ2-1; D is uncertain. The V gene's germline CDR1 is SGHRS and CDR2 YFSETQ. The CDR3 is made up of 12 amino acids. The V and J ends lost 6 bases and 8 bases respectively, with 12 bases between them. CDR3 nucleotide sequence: TGCGCCAGCAAGGTCGACAATTATGAGCAGTTCTTC. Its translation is CASKVDNYEQFF.

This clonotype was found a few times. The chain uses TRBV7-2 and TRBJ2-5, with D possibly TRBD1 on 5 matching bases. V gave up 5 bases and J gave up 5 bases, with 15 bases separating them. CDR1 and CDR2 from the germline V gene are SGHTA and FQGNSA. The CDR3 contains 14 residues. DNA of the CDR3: TGTGCCAGCAGCAGGGGTATAAACATGGAGACCCAGTACTTC. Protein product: CASSRGINMETQYF.

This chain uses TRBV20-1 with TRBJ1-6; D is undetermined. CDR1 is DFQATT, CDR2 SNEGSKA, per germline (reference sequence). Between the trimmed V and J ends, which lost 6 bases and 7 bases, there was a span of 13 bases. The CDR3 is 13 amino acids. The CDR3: CSAKGALNSPLHF. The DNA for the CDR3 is TGCAGTGCCAAGGGAGCCCTAAATTCACCCCTCCACTTT.